This T cell receptor beta chain originates from a study of T cells in women clearing cervical HPV infection. A word on this clone: Its antigen is not identified. The CDR3 end is not reached by the read, which stops 3 residues before it; the germline J gene fills it in.

Prevalent HPV16 infections were excluded; only incident single HPV16 infections included. Points from the study as a whole: CIN3+ cases had significantly higher TCR repertoire richness than controls, but evenness did not differ. Effector/memory and HPV-specific T cells were not isolated, and association timing is unknown. Unknown T-cell numbers per sample may underlie the richness differences.

Sequencing used immunoSEQ multiplex PCR; TCRdb keeps in-frame clones, though not all of them. This sample's table reports tens of thousands of clones. The germline gives CDR1 WSHSY, CDR2 SAAADI. This CDR3 is built from 15 residues. Input material: blood buffy coat. The clonotype was recovered from a woman between 18 and 70 years old with a cervical HPV16 infection that either progressed to CIN3+ or cleared (not recorded which). The rearrangement uses TRBV10-2 and TRBJ2-4; 7 nucleotides line up with TRBD1. CDR3 loop: CASSELTGLSFGQYF. The covered CDR3 bases are TGCGCCAGCAGTGAGTTGACAGGGTTGTCGTTTGGT.